Following are 23 T cell receptor beta chains from one sample sequenced in a study of T cell repertoires in cytomegalovirus infection. No antigen has been assigned to these receptors. TCRdb reanalysed the reads using MiXCR and keeps one entry per CDR3 protein. Altogether some 800,000 distinct CDR3 sequences are present, about 29% being singletons, with the ten largest covering around 13%. Sequencing was performed on cultured CD8+ T cells from PBMCs, taken from culture after CMV antigen stimulation. Source of these receptors: a human donor in good health (CMV status not recorded). Some clones in this sample may be carry-over from other donors' samples.

This clonotype showed up just a few times. The chain has TRBV20-1 and TRBJ2-2; D is unclear. The CDR3 is made up of 14 amino acids. Trimming left V 5 bases short and J 1 base short, with 11 bases between. CDR1 and CDR2 from the germline V gene are DFQATT and SNEGSKA (reference sequence). The CDR3 sequence: CSAFEDVNTGELFF. Here the CDR3 DNA reads TGCAGTGCTTTCGAAGACGTGAACACCGGGGAGCTGTTTTTT.

The V gene is TRBV6-8, the J gene TRBJ2-1, with 9 bases matching TRBD1. V lost 6 bases, J lost 8 bases, and 8 bases stayed unmatched. This CDR3 spans 14 amino acids. The germline gives CDR1 MNHGY, CDR2 SAAAGT. CDR3 region: CASRATGGGDEQFF. For the CDR3, the DNA is TGTGCCAGCAGGGCGACAGGGGGAGGGGATGAGCAGTTCTTC.

Ten or more counts support this clonotype. This sequence joins TRBV6-5 and TRBJ1-1; 8 nucleotides align to TRBD1. This CDR3 spans 15 amino acids. The trim removed 5 bases at V and 5 bases at J, leaving 10 bases unmatched. Germline V lookup: CDR1 MNHEY, CDR2 SVGAGI. In DNA, the CDR3 is TGTGCCAGCAGTCTTTCTCAGGGGGCGGTGACTGAAGCTTTCTTT. Translation gives CASSLSQGAVTEAFF.

Remarks on this clonotype: At one end the junction does not follow the germline gene, possibly because of a read error. J is TRBJ2-1 and V is TRBV7-9; 7 bases align to TRBD1. Germline lookup yields CDR1 SEHNR and CDR2 FQNEAQ (reference sequence). The CDR3 runs 12 residues. This chain's CDR3 is CASSPEPGQADF. The DNA for the CDR3 is TGTGCCAGCAGCCCAGAACCCGGACAGGCCGACTTC.

This clonotype was observed a few times. The gene calls are TRBV29-1 and TRBJ1-1, with a possible D match to TRBD1 (5 bases). Germline-derived CDR1 and CDR2 are SQVTM and ANQGSEA. The CDR3 sequence is 16 residues long. Trimming stripped 0 bases from V and 1 base from J, with 15 bases between. The CDR3 region is CSVEEGAPSWNTEAFF. CDR3 DNA: TGCAGCGTTGAAGAAGGGGCCCCTTCTTGGAACACTGAAGCTTTCTTT.

The sample holds many counts of this clonotype. This chain links TRBV15 with TRBJ1-1; 7 bases agree with TRBD1. With 3 bases clipped from V and 8 bases from J, the junction kept 6 bases outside the gene matches. Germline loops: CDR1 LNHNV, CDR2 YYDKDF (reference sequence). This CDR3 contains 13 residues. The CDR3: CATSSSGGPEAFF. The CDR3 nucleotides read TGTGCCACCAGCAGCTCAGGGGGGCCAGAAGCTTTCTTT.

The sample holds many counts of this clonotype. The CDR3 reads CASSLERDTEAFF. The CDR3 nucleotides read TGTGCCAGCAGCTTGGAACGAGACACTGAAGCTTTCTTT. V and J are TRBV7-3 and TRBJ1-1; D remains ambiguous. Germline CDR1 reads SGHTA; CDR2 reads FQGTGA. The CDR3 has 13 residues. The V end was cut by 3 bases, the J end by 3 bases, with 8 bases between.

The chain joins TRBV4-1 to TRBJ2-2; maybe TRBD1 (5 bases). Germline-derived CDR1 and CDR2 are MGHRA and YSYEKL. CDR3 size: 16 residues. V lost 4 bases and J 5 bases, leaving 17 bases between the germline ends. The CDR3 is CASSPTPREGTGELFF. The CDR3 DNA reads TGCGCCAGCAGCCCTACCCCCAGGGAAGGAACCGGGGAGCTGTTTTTT.

This clonotype showed up just a few times. The V and J genes are TRBV5-1 and TRBJ2-1; 7 positions agree with TRBD2. V lost 5 bases to trimming and J lost 5 bases; unmatched junction nucleotides: 4. This CDR3 contains 13 residues. Germline V lookup: CDR1 SGHRS, CDR2 YFSETQ. This CDR3 reads CASRGGINNEQFF. CDR3 nucleotide sequence: TGCGCCAGCAGGGGAGGGATAAACAATGAGCAGTTCTTC.

This chain connects TRBV6-2 or TRBV6-3 to TRBJ1-1; D remains unclear. This CDR3 region has 12 residues. CDR1 is MNHEY, CDR2 SVGEGT, per germline. Trimming took 5 bases from V and 6 from J, leaving 10 bases between them. The CDR3 spells CASSGLGPEAFF. CDR3 nucleotide sequence: TGTGCCAGCAGTGGGTTAGGGCCTGAAGCTTTCTTT.

A note on this clonotype: This clone may be a read error of a much larger clone one base away. The V gene is TRBV27, the J gene TRBJ1-6; D is ambiguous. The V end was cut by 1 base, the J end by 9 bases, with 19 bases between. The CDR3 length is 17 residues. In germline, CDR1 is MNHEY, CDR2 SMNVEV (reference sequence). The chain's CDR3 is CASSLYEEAMLGSPLHF. The CDR3 nucleotides read TGTGCCAGCAGTTTATACGAGGAGGCTATGCTGGGTTCACCCCTCCACTTT.

This clonotype appeared a few times. The V call is TRBV28, the J call TRBJ1-6; the match to TRBD1 covers 8 bases. The junction had 7 bases not matched to a gene; V was cut back by 7 bases and J by 5 bases. CDR1 and CDR2 (germline): MDHEN, SYDVKM. The CDR3 runs to 15 residues. The CDR3 sequence: CASIQGAEDNSPLHF. CDR3 nucleotides: TGTGCCAGCATCCAGGGGGCAGAAGATAATTCACCCCTCCACTTT.

This clonotype appeared a few times. The chain is built from TRBV6-6 and TRBJ1-4; 10 positions agree with TRBD1. CDR1 and CDR2 from the germline V gene are MNHNY and SVGAGI (reference sequence). This CDR3 is built from 15 residues. The ends lost 5 bases at V and 5 bases at J; junction bases unmatched: 5. For the CDR3, the DNA is TGTGCCAGCAGTCTCGGGACAGGGGAGAATGAAAAACTGTTTTTT. Translation: CASSLGTGENEKLFF.

This chain uses TRBV11-2 with TRBJ2-7, with a tentative D call TRBD2 (6 bases). Germline CDR1 is SGHAT and CDR2 is FQNNGV. The CDR3 loop spans 14 amino acids. V was trimmed by 5 bases and J by 5 bases, leaving 16 bases between them. The CDR3 DNA sequence: TGTGCCAGCAGCCAAGTCGGGAGAATCGACGAGCAGTACTTC. This gives the protein CASSQVGRIDEQYF.

The rearrangement joins TRBV6-2 or TRBV6-3 to TRBJ2-1; 7 nucleotides match TRBD1. Germline CDR1 MNHEY, CDR2 SVGEGT. The V segment lost 2 bases and the J segment 8 bases; nucleotides outside the gene matches: 6. This CDR3 region has 14 residues. The CDR3, as DNA: TGTGCCAGCAGTTACCGGCGAGGGGGCCATGAGCAGTTCTTC. Protein product: CASSYRRGGHEQFF.

The chain is built from TRBV12-3 or TRBV12-4 and TRBJ2-3, with TRBD1 as a possible D gene (6 bases). Trimming pared 7 bases from V and 7 bases from J, leaving 21 bases between. This CDR3 is 15 amino acids long. CDR3: CASTQGPPRVHTQYF. The DNA for the CDR3 is TGTGCCAGCACCCAGGGGCCTCCTAGGGTGCATACGCAGTATTTT.

For the CDR3, the DNA is TGTGCCAGCCACCAAGCGGGGGGTGAGACCCAGTACTTC. Translated, it gives CASHQAGGETQYF. The chain employs TRBV12-3 or TRBV12-4 and TRBJ2-5; 9 bases are shared with TRBD2. V lost 8 bases, J lost 5 bases, and 6 bases stayed unmatched. This CDR3 region has 13 residues.

The V call is TRBV27, the J call TRBJ2-3; TRBD2 aligns across 7 bases. The CDR3 extends over 15 amino acids. The V gene end was trimmed by 0 bases and the J gene end by 4 bases; junction bases not matched to a gene: 4. Per the germline V gene, CDR1 is MNHEY and CDR2 is SMNVEV (reference sequence). The DNA of the CDR3 is TGTGCCAGCAGTTTATCGCGGGGGATGCCAGATACGCAGTATTTT. This translates into CASSLSRGMPDTQYF.

The chain is built from TRBV6-5 and TRBJ1-2; D might be TRBD1 (6 bases). The CDR3 has 14 amino acids. Trimming left V 4 bases short and J 8 bases short, with 17 bases between. Per the germline V gene, CDR1 is MNHEY and CDR2 is SVGAGI. This CDR3 is CASSLEQGFGGYTF. As DNA, the CDR3 is TGTGCCAGCAGTTTAGAACAGGGATTCGGCGGCTACACCTTC.

The rearrangement joins TRBV12-3 or TRBV12-4 to TRBJ2-3; TRBD2 matches 7 bases. The CDR3 is made up of 15 amino acids. The V and J ends lost 6 bases and 7 bases, in that order; junction bases with no gene match: 13. DNA for the CDR3: TGTGCCAGCAGCACGGGACTAACGGTCCGACATACGCAGTATTTT. Translation: CASSTGLTVRHTQYF.

CDR3 loop: CASSFGLASTDTQYF. As DNA, the CDR3 is TGTGCCAGCAGCTTCGGACTAGCGAGCACAGATACGCAGTATTTT. The rearrangement joins TRBV7-8 to TRBJ2-3; 9 positions agree with TRBD2. The CDR3 contains 15 residues. In germline, CDR1 is SGHVS, CDR2 FQNEAQ. V lost 3 bases, J lost 0 bases, and 1 base stayed unmatched.

The chain links TRBV12-3 or TRBV12-4 to TRBJ1-1, with D uncertain. The length of the CDR3 is 13 residues. V was shortened by 5 bases and J by 3 bases, with 10 bases between the two germline ends. CDR3 region: CASSKELHTEAFF. Here the CDR3 DNA reads TGTGCCAGCAGTAAGGAGTTGCACACTGAAGCTTTCTTT.

The V gene is TRBV10-2, the J gene TRBJ1-4; D uncertain. Germline V gene data show CDR1 as WSHSY and CDR2 as SAAADI. V gave up 2 bases and J gave up 4 bases, with 11 bases separating them. This CDR3 contains 15 residues. The CDR3 DNA sequence: TGCGCCAGCAGTGAGGCCAAAGGCCTTAATGAAAAACTGTTTTTT. Its translation is CASSEAKGLNEKLFF.